These 7 T cell receptor beta chains were all obtained from the same sample, sequenced in a study of blood T cell repertoires in COVID-19. Using immunoSEQ multiplex PCR, the repertoire was profiled, and TCRdb retains in-frame clones only, with some absent. The sample holds approximately 150,000 clones; around 80% are singletons and the top ten take over 12%. Sequencing was done on a sample of PBMCs or T cells enriched from blood (not recorded which). The receptor source for this set is a man over 45 who had recovered from COVID-19.

V is TRBV10-3 and J is TRBJ1-2; no firm D call. The germline CDR1 and CDR2 sequences are ENHRY and SYGVKD. V lost 2 bases, J lost 0 bases, and 13 bases lay in between. The CDR3 length is 16 residues. Here the CDR3 DNA reads TGTGCCATCAGTGAGAAAGGAGGTGGTCCTAACTATGGCTACACCTTC. It encodes CAISEKGGGPNYGYTF.

The chain links TRBV28 to TRBJ2-3, with D perhaps TRBD1 (6 bases). CDR3 length equals 14 residues. The germline CDR1 and CDR2 sequences are MDHEN and SYDVKM. V shed 3 bases and J shed 2 bases, with 9 bases lying between them. The CDR3 sequence is CASSFRGATDTQYF. CDR3 sequence (DNA): TGTGCCAGCAGTTTCAGGGGCGCCACAGATACGCAGTATTTT.

The count of this clone is one. This sequence joins TRBV4-1 and TRBJ2-7, with TRBD2 as a possible D gene (5 bases). Trimming cost V 3 bases and J 0 bases, with 12 bases left between them. Germline V gives CDR1 MGHRA, CDR2 YSYEKL. The CDR3 is 15 amino acids. The CDR3: CASSHDNRGSYEQYF. In DNA form, the CDR3 reads TGCGCCAGCAGCCATGATAACCGGGGCTCCTACGAGCAGTACTTC.

This chain links TRBV3-1 (or the pseudogene TRBV3-2) with TRBJ2-2; TRBD1 might be the D (6 bases). The CDR3 covers 15 residues. V was pared by 0 bases and J by 1 base, with 6 bases between. CDR1 and CDR2 (germline): LGHDT, YNNKEL (reference sequence). The CDR3 here is CASSQDRGNTGELFF. CDR3 sequence (DNA): TGTGCCAGCAGCCAAGACAGGGGGAACACCGGGGAGCTGTTTTTT.

This clone occurred once. The chain combines TRBV24-1 with TRBJ1-4, with D possibly matching TRBD1 (6 bases). The CDR3 loop spans 17 amino acids. Per the germline V gene, CDR1 is KGHDR and CDR2 is SFDVKD. Trimming left V 6 bases short and J 8 bases short, with 24 bases between. The CDR3, as DNA: TGTGCCACCAGTCCGAAACAATTACGACAGGTCTTAGAAAAACTGTTTTTT. It codes for CATSPKQLRQVLEKLFF.

The rearrangement links TRBV9 to TRBJ1-3; D is unresolved. The CDR3 sequence is 15 residues long. Looked up from germline, CDR1 is SGDLS and CDR2 is YYNGEE. The germline V and J ends were trimmed by 1 base and 0 bases, with 8 bases remaining between them. This CDR3 is CASSVYPSSGNTIYF. In nucleotides, the CDR3 is TGTGCCAGCAGCGTATACCCGAGCTCTGGAAACACCATATATTTT.

With respect to this clone: The sample contains more than one DNA sequence encoding this CDR3. V usage is TRBV9 and J usage is TRBJ2-1, with TRBD2 identical over 11 bases. Germline CDR1 is SGDLS and CDR2 is YYNGEE. With 3 bases clipped from V and 4 bases from J, the junction kept 3 bases outside the gene matches. The CDR3 covers 15 residues. The CDR3 nucleotides are TGTGCCAGCAGCGCTTTAGCGGGGGGGTACAATGAGCAGTTCTTC. Translation: CASSALAGGYNEQFF.